The 31 T cell receptor beta chains below were found in one sample sequenced in a study of blood T cell repertoires in COVID-19. This table comes from immunoSEQ multiplex PCR, and its TCRdb copy is limited to in-frame clones, with some not included. The data show 250,000 to 300,000 clones, 89% seen once. Sequences were obtained from peripheral blood. Receptors originate from a woman aged 40 to 50 who had recovered from COVID-19.

The chain recombines TRBV29-1 with TRBJ1-2; possible D gene TRBD1, 6 bases. CDR3 size: 11 residues. V lost 4 bases and J 8 bases, leaving 11 bases between the germline ends. The germline V gene has CDR1 SQVTM and CDR2 ANQGSEA. The CDR3 DNA reads TGCAGCGTTGGGGGGGGCGGAGGCTACACCTTC. It codes for CSVGGGGGYTF.

This clone was seen a single time. The CDR3 DNA sequence: TGTGCCAGCTCCTTTACAGGGTATCGTGGCTACACCTTC. Translating it yields CASSFTGYRGYTF. This sequence joins TRBV7-3 and TRBJ1-2; tentatively, D is TRBD1 (6 bases). The CDR3 is 13 residues long. The germline CDR1 and CDR2 sequences are SGHTA and FQGTGA. Deletions cut 8 bases from V and 7 bases from J, with 17 bases between.

This chain uses TRBV6-4 with TRBJ2-1, with a weak D call TRBD2 (5 bases). CDR1 is MRHNA, CDR2 SNTAGT, per germline. The V and J ends lost 6 bases and 9 bases respectively, with 24 bases between them. This CDR3 spans 16 amino acids. CDR3 amino acids: CASRSSLSGVLGEQFF. The CDR3, as DNA: TGTGCCAGCAGATCTTCACTCAGCGGCGTTCTCGGTGAGCAGTTCTTC.

The chain couples TRBV6-2 or TRBV6-3 to TRBJ2-7; D is possibly TRBD2 (6 bases). Trimming removed 4 bases at V and 6 bases at J, with 7 bases between. CDR1 is MNHEY, CDR2 SVGEGT, per germline. The CDR3 sequence is 11 residues long. The CDR3 loop reads CASSWGVEQYV. In DNA form, the CDR3 reads TGTGCCAGCAGTTGGGGGGTCGAGCAGTACGTC.

The chain recombines TRBV9 with TRBJ2-3, with 7 bases aligning to TRBD1. V lost 1 base, J lost 4 bases, and 9 bases stayed unmatched. The CDR3 runs 16 residues. From germline, CDR1 is SGDLS and CDR2 YYNGEE. CDR3 amino acids: CASSVTSEGAPDTQYF. DNA for the CDR3: TGTGCCAGCAGCGTAACGAGCGAGGGGGCCCCAGATACGCAGTATTTT.

This chain connects TRBV6-5 to TRBJ2-7; TRBD1 might be the D (5 bases). The CDR3 is 14 residues long. Per germline, CDR1 MNHEY and CDR2 SVGAGI. Trimming removed 2 bases from V and 0 bases from J, with 8 bases in between. The CDR3 loop reads CASSYVQGSYEQYV. CDR3 nucleotides: TGTGCCAGCAGTTACGTCCAGGGCTCCTACGAGCAGTACGTC.

The rearrangement joins TRBV28 to TRBJ2-1, with TRBD2 matching over 8 bases. V lost 3 bases and J lost 14; bases outside the gene matches: 9. Germline assignment: CDR1 MDHEN and CDR2 SYDVKM. The CDR3 contains 13 residues. The CDR3 here is CASSLGGGRRKFF. CDR3 sequence (DNA): TGTGCCAGCAGTTTGGGCGGGGGGCGGCGTAAGTTCTTC.

V is TRBV12-2 and J is TRBJ1-1. TRBV12-2 is a listed pseudogene. The CDR3 covers 14 residues. The CDR3 coding sequence is TGTGCAAGTCGCTTAGCTTTGGACTGGGCTGAAGCTTTCTTT. Amino acids: CASRLALDWAEAFF.

This sequence joins TRBV18 and TRBJ1-2; D call uncertain. Germline CDR1 and CDR2: KGHSH and LQKENI. This CDR3 region has 13 residues. The V and J ends lost 2 bases and 6 bases respectively, with 10 bases between them. In nucleotides, the CDR3 is TGTGCCAGCTCACCAAGAGAAGGAGATGGCTACACCTTC. Translation: CASSPREGDGYTF.

The chain carries TRBV6-5 and TRBJ1-3, with 9 positions matching TRBD1. Germline CDR1 is MNHEY and CDR2 is SVGAGI. Trimming removed 5 bases from V and 2 bases from J; junction bases left unmatched: 4. This CDR3 contains 15 residues. CDR3 protein: CASSPQGATGNTIYF. In DNA, the CDR3 is TGTGCCAGCAGTCCACAGGGGGCAACTGGAAACACCATATATTTT.

This chain links TRBV2 with TRBJ2-7; 8 bases map to TRBD1. The CDR3 sequence is 16 residues long. V lost 5 bases to trimming and J lost 3 bases; unmatched junction nucleotides: 12. The germline CDR1 and CDR2 sequences are SNHLY and FYNNEI. CDR3 coding DNA: TGTGCCAGCAGTTGGAACCGGCAGGGGGCGATCTACGAGCAGTACTTC. The encoded protein is CASSWNRQGAIYEQYF. Complete variable domain (other parts from reference TRBV2 and TRBJ2-7): EPEVTQTPSHQVTQMGQEVILRCVPISNHLYFYWYRQILGQKVEFLVSFYNNEISEKSEIFDDQFSVERPDGSNFTLKIRSTKLEDSAMYFCASSWNRQGAIYEQYFGPGTRLTVT.

The CDR3: CASSPSGGATDTQYF. The CDR3 region has the DNA TGCGCCAGCAGTCCTAGCGGGGGGGCCACAGATACGCAGTATTTT. This chain connects TRBV10-1 to TRBJ2-3, with 12 bases lining up with TRBD2. CDR3 length equals 15 residues. Trimming cost V 5 bases and J 2 bases; bases outside gene matches: 2. Per germline, CDR1 WNHNN and CDR2 SYGVQD (reference sequence).

DNA of the CDR3: TGCGCCAGCAGCTTCCAGGAGAACACTGAAGCTTTCTTT. It yields the protein CASSFQENTEAFF. This sequence joins TRBV5-1 and TRBJ1-1; D unclear. Trimming shortened V by 2 bases and J by 1 base, and 6 bases separated the two germline ends. The length of the CDR3 is 13 residues. Germline V gene lookup returns CDR1 SGHRS and CDR2 YFSETQ.

The chain uses TRBV5-1 and TRBJ2-5; 7 positions agree with TRBD1. Trimming took 3 bases from V and 3 from J; bases not matched to a gene: 2. Germline-derived CDR1 and CDR2 are SGHRS and YFSETQ. CDR3 size: 13 residues. CDR3 sequence (DNA): TGCGCCAGCAGCTCTGGACAGGAAGAGACCCAGTACTTC. It codes for CASSSGQEETQYF.

The chain is built from TRBV5-6 and TRBJ2-7; the D gene is possibly TRBD2 (5 bases). The CDR3 covers 12 residues. The germline V gene encodes CDR1 SGHDT and CDR2 YYEEEE. The CDR3 is CASSLGDYEQYV. The CDR3 coding sequence is TGTGCCAGCAGTTTGGGAGACTACGAGCAGTACGTC.

V and J are TRBV3-1 (or the pseudogene TRBV3-2) and TRBJ2-3, with 8 bases that match TRBD2. The germline V gene has CDR1 LGHDT and CDR2 YNNKEL (reference sequence). CDR3 size: 15 residues. With V trimmed by 0 bases and J by 3 bases, 2 bases remained unmatched. The CDR3 DNA sequence: TGTGCCAGCAGCCAAGACCCTAGCGGGACAGATACGCAGTATTTT. This codes for CASSQDPSGTDTQYF.

The rearrangement joins TRBV5-1 to TRBJ2-3, with 10 bases identical to TRBD1. V was clipped by 4 bases and J by 5 bases; unmatched bases: 4. The CDR3 consists of 14 residues. CDR1 and CDR2 from the germline V gene are SGHRS and YFSETQ. In DNA form, the CDR3 reads TGCGCCAGCAGCAGCGGACAGGGGGAAGATACGCAGTATTTT. Amino acids: CASSSGQGEDTQYF.

The sample holds a few counts of this clone. This chain joins TRBV2 and TRBJ2-1; 9 positions agree with TRBD2. V gave up 3 bases and J gave up 6 bases; unmatched junction bases: 3. There are 14 residues in the CDR3. Looked up from germline, CDR1 is SNHLY and CDR2 is FYNNEI. This CDR3 is CASSEGLAINEQFF. Written as DNA, the CDR3 is TGTGCCAGCAGTGAGGGACTAGCAATCAATGAGCAGTTCTTC.

The chain carries TRBV10-3 and TRBJ1-2; unclear D gene. Trimming shortened V by 10 bases and J by 5 bases, and 23 bases separated the two germline ends. Germline loops: CDR1 ENHRY, CDR2 SYGVKD. The CDR3 is 15 amino acids. DNA for the CDR3: TGTGCCACATTAGACATCGGCGGGGAAAAGTATGGCTACACCTTC. Amino acids: CATLDIGGEKYGYTF.

The V gene is TRBV30, the J gene TRBJ1-6; weak D call: TRBD1 (6 bases). Germline V lookup: CDR1 GTSNPN, CDR2 SVGIG (reference sequence). The V and J ends lost 2 bases and 4 bases respectively, with 15 bases between them. The CDR3 has 16 amino acids. CDR3 nucleotides: TGTGCCTGGAGTTCCGCGGGGGCAGAGTATAATTCACCCCTCCACTTT. Translation gives CAWSSAGAEYNSPLHF. Variable domain in full (rest from reference TRBV30 and TRBJ1-6): SQTIHQWPATLVQPVGSPLSLECTVEGTSNPNLYWYRQAAGRGLQLLFYSVGIGQISSEVPQNLSASRPQDRQFILSSKKLLLSDSGFYLCAWSSAGAEYNSPLHFGNGTRLTVT.

The chain carries TRBV28 and TRBJ1-6, with 11 bases identical to TRBD1. CDR1 and CDR2 from the germline V gene are MDHEN and SYDVKM. The CDR3 loop spans 14 amino acids. The V gene end was trimmed by 7 bases and the J gene end by 10 bases; junction bases not matched to a gene: 6. The CDR3, as DNA: TGTGCCAGCATTCCGGGACAGGGGGGCTCACCCCTCCACTTT. Its protein product is CASIPGQGGSPLHF.

The DNA for the CDR3 is TGCGCCAGCAGCTTACAGGGGTCCTACAATGAGCAGTTCTTC. Translated, it gives CASSLQGSYNEQFF. V is TRBV5-1 and J is TRBJ2-1, with 7 nucleotides matching TRBD1. With V trimmed by 2 bases and J by 1 base, 0 bases remained unmatched. CDR1 is SGHRS, CDR2 YFSETQ, per germline. This CDR3 has 14 residues.

This clone was seen more than once but under ten times. This sequence joins TRBV9 and TRBJ2-2, with D possibly matching TRBD2 (6 bases). The CDR3 sequence is 14 residues long. CDR1 is SGDLS and CDR2 is YYNGEE in the germline V gene. V was pared by 0 bases and J by 3 bases, with 6 bases between. In DNA form, the CDR3 reads TGTGCCAGCAGCGTAGGGGGGGACACCGGGGAGCTGTTTTTT. Its translation: CASSVGGDTGELFF.

The chain carries TRBV19 and TRBJ2-3, with 12 bases identical to TRBD2. From germline, CDR1 is LNHDA and CDR2 SQIVND (reference sequence). The CDR3 has 16 amino acids. Germline trimming cut 4 bases from V and 9 bases from J; bases unmatched to any gene: 11. In DNA form, the CDR3 reads TGTGCCAGTAGTAGCCAGACTAGCGGGAGAGCTGTGACGCAGTATTTT. It is translated as CASSSQTSGRAVTQYF.

J is TRBJ2-3 and V is TRBV28, with TRBD2 matching 7 bases. The trim removed 7 bases at V and 6 bases at J, leaving 4 bases unmatched. This CDR3 spans 12 amino acids. Looked up from germline, CDR1 is MDHEN and CDR2 is SYDVKM. The CDR3 is CASTGGSDTQYF. The CDR3 region has the DNA TGTGCCAGCACAGGCGGGAGCGATACGCAGTATTTT.

The genes are TRBV28 and TRBJ2-1; D unclear. The CDR3 has 12 residues. Trimming stripped 8 bases from V and 7 bases from J, with 12 bases between. Germline V gene lookup returns CDR1 MDHEN and CDR2 SYDVKM. In DNA, the CDR3 is TGTGCCAGCGATAGTAGTATGAATGAGCAGTTCTTC. It is translated as CASDSSMNEQFF. Using reference TRBV28 and TRBJ2-1 for the parts outside the CDR3, the full variable domain is DVKVTQSSRYLVKRTGEKVFLECVQDMDHENMFWYRQDPGLGLRLIYFSYDVKMKEKGDIPEGYSVSREKKERFSLILESASTNQTSMYLCASDSSMNEQFFGPGTRLTVL.

This clone was detected once. The chain joins TRBV5-1 to TRBJ2-1, with TRBD2 identical over 7 bases. The J segment lost 0 bases and the V segment lost 0 bases, leaving 0 bases of the junction unmatched. Germline loops: CDR1 SGHRS, CDR2 YFSETQ. The CDR3 extends over 15 amino acids. This CDR3 reads CASSLGGSSYNEQFF. For the CDR3, the DNA is TGCGCCAGCAGCTTGGGCGGGAGCTCCTACAATGAGCAGTTCTTC.

This rearrangement joins TRBV28 to TRBJ2-7; 7 bases map to TRBD1. With 3 bases clipped from V and 5 bases from J, the junction kept 10 bases outside the gene matches. The CDR3 loop spans 15 amino acids. CDR1 is MDHEN and CDR2 is SYDVKM in the germline V gene. CDR3 coding DNA: TGTGCCAGCAGTTTCACAGCGACAGGGTACGACGAGCAGTACTTC. Its translation is CASSFTATGYDEQYF.

V usage is TRBV20-1 and J usage is TRBJ2-1, with D possibly matching TRBD2 (6 bases). The CDR3 sequence is 11 residues long. Germline CDR1 DFQATT, CDR2 SNEGSKA (reference sequence). Trimming removed 1 base at V and 14 bases at J, with 12 bases between. In DNA, the CDR3 is TGCAGTGCTAGAGGGGCTCGCGGGGAGTTCTTC. This codes for CSARGARGEFF.

Written as DNA, the CDR3 is TGTGCCAGCAGCTTAGTACACTCTGAGGGTTACGAGCAGTACTTC. Its translation is CASSLVHSEGYEQYF. V and J are TRBV7-2 and TRBJ2-7; weak D call: TRBD2 (5 bases). The CDR3 has 15 amino acids. Germline lookup yields CDR1 SGHTA and CDR2 FQGNSA. V was trimmed by 1 base and J by 4 bases, leaving 14 bases between them.

This clone was counted a few times. The chain combines TRBV7-3 with TRBJ2-2; D is perhaps TRBD2 (5 bases). Looked up from germline, CDR1 is SGHTA and CDR2 is FQGTGA. V lost 3 bases and J lost 3, with 8 bases in between. The CDR3 runs 14 residues. For the CDR3, the DNA is TGTGCCAGCAGCTTTACGGGGTACACCGGGGAGCTGTTTTTT. Amino acid sequence: CASSFTGYTGELFF.